Listed below are T cell receptor beta chains from one sample, sequenced in a study of T-cell reconstitution after alpha-beta-depleted transplantation in children. Using its own MiXCR run on the PCR reads, TCRdb lists one record per CDR3 protein. This sample yields 600,000 to 700,000 distinct CDR3 sequences, of which around a sixth are seen a single time; approximately 1% belongs to the top ten. The sequencing here drew on PBMCs from the stem cell graft donor, taken from the stem cell graft. The receptors shown here come from a human donor who donated a stem cell graft to a child with acute myeloid leukemia. The CDR3 runs from the conserved cysteine through the conserved F or W. A D gene is named only where the DNA matches it firmly. Clone size is given for some rows only: seen once, a few or many times, or a class if the clone is expanded.

NA	TRBV7-8	NA	TRBJ2-1	TGTGCCAGCAGCCCGTACCGGGCGGGGAGCTCCTACAATGAGCAGTTCTTC	CASSPYRAGSSYNEQFF
TRBD1	TRBV6-1	few	TRBJ2-1	TGTGCCAGCAGTGTTGACAGGGGGCAGTATGAGCAGTTCTTC	CASSVDRGQYEQFF
NA	TRBV24-1	few	TRBJ2-3	TGTGCCACCAGTGAGGGTGGCATGTCGACAGATACGCAGTATTTT	CATSEGGMSTDTQYF
NA	TRBV24-1	NA	TRBJ2-6	TGTGCCATCGCTAGCGTTGGGGCCAACGTCCTGACTTTC	CAIASVGANVLTF
NA	TRBV5-1	NA	TRBJ1-1	TGCGCCAGCAGCTTGTCCGGGGGGCGAGTCACTGAAGCTTTCTTT	CASSLSGGRVTEAFF
TRBD1	TRBV4-2	few	TRBJ2-3	TGTGCCAGCAGCGGAGGGACAGGGGGCCCTACAGATACGCAGTATTTT	CASSGGTGGPTDTQYF
TRBD2	TRBV4-3	many	TRBJ2-2	TGCGCCAGCAGCCAAGCTGGACTAGCGGCCGGGGAGCTGTTTTTT	CASSQAGLAAGELFF
NA	TRBV12-3/TRBV12-4	many	TRBJ2-5	TGTGCCAGCAGTCGGCAGAGGGAGACCCAGTACTTC	CASSRQRETQYF
NA	TRBV28	NA	TRBJ2-5	TGTGCCAGCAGTTTATGGCAGGGGCGGCAAGAGACCCAGTACTTC	CASSLWQGRQETQYF
TRBD1	TRBV12-3/TRBV12-4	NA	TRBJ2-2	TGTGCCAGCAGTTTCGGGACAGCTACGAACACCGGGGAGCTGTTTTTT	CASSFGTATNTGELFF
TRBD2	TRBV6-5	NA	TRBJ2-5	TGTGCCAGCAGTTACGGACTAGCGGCAAAAGAGACCCAGTACTTC	CASSYGLAAKETQYF
NA	TRBV10-1	few	TRBJ1-5	TGCGCCAGCAGCATCGAATCCCGGGACCGAGACGTTAGCAATCAGCCCCAGCATTTT	CASSIESRDRDVSNQPQHF
NA	TRBV20-1	few	TRBJ1-6	TGCAGTGCTAGCCCGGAGGGGGGGGCCTATAATTCACCCCTCCACTTT	CSASPEGGAYNSPLHF
NA	TRBV28	NA	TRBJ2-5	TGTGCCAGCGGCATCAGGGTTACTTCAGAGACCCAGTACTTC	CASGIRVTSETQYF
TRBD1	TRBV30	NA	TRBJ2-7	TGTGCCTGGAATGAGGGGGCGGGCCCCTACGAGCAGTACTTC	CAWNEGAGPYEQYF
NA	TRBV27	many	TRBJ2-1	TGTGCCAGCAGTTTAAGCCACAATGAGCAGTTCTTC	CASSLSHNEQFF
NA	TRBV6-1	NA	TRBJ2-1	TGTGCCAGCAGCCCCCTGGATCCTCAATACAATGAGCAGTTCTTC	CASSPLDPQYNEQFF
NA	TRBV5-1	many	TRBJ2-3	TGCGCCAGCAGCTTGAGTAGGGATACGCAGTATTTT	CASSLSRDTQYF
NA	TRBV7-9	NA	TRBJ1-1	TGTGCCAGCAGCTTAGAGCGGCTCCTGAACACTGAAGCTTTCTTT	CASSLERLLNTEAFF
NA	TRBV25-1	NA	TRBJ2-7	TGTGCCAGCAGTGAATCCCAGGGGATTCGGGAGCAGTACTTC	CASSESQGIREQYF
NA	TRBV24-1	NA	TRBJ2-5	TGTGCCACCAGTGATGGTGGGAAAGGAGAGACCCAGTACTTC	CATSDGGKGETQYF
NA	TRBV10-2	few	TRBJ1-2	TGCGCCAGCAGTGAGGGGAATGGCTACACCTTC	CASSEGNGYTF
NA	TRBV18	few	TRBJ2-6	TGTGCCAGCTCACCTCTAGGGCCTCTAGGGGCCAACGTCCTGACTTTC	CASSPLGPLGANVLTF
TRBD1	TRBV9	few	TRBJ2-1	TGTGCCAGCAGCGAACAGGGGGCTGCCTACAATGAGCAGTTCTTC	CASSEQGAAYNEQFF
NA	TRBV19	NA	TRBJ1-6	TGTGCCAGTAGTATCGTCGAAGGCTCAAGCTCCTATAATTCACCCCTCCACTTT	CASSIVEGSSSYNSPLHF
NA	TRBV20-1	few	TRBJ1-6	TGCAGTGCTAGAGATGGTAATTCACCCCTCCACTTT	CSARDGNSPLHF
NA	TRBV7-2	NA	TRBJ1-1	TGTGCCAGCAGCTTAGCGCAGAGGGTGAACACTGAAGCTTTCTTT	CASSLAQRVNTEAFF
NA	TRBV5-1	NA	TRBJ1-2	TGCGCCAGCAGCTTGGATCTTACGGATGGCTACACCTTC	CASSLDLTDGYTF
TRBD2	TRBV7-2	NA	TRBJ2-3	TGTGCCAGCAGCGACATAGCGGGGGGGTCTGGAGATACGCAGTATTTT	CASSDIAGGSGDTQYF
TRBD1	TRBV20-1	many	TRBJ1-6	TGCAGTGCAAAGATAGGGGGCGCGTCCTATAATTCACCCCTCCACTTT	CSAKIGGASYNSPLHF
NA	TRBV7-9	many	TRBJ2-1	TGTGCCAGCAGCCGCAATGAGCAGTTCTTC	CASSRNEQFF
NA	TRBV29-1	many	TRBJ2-2	TGCAGCGTGTCCTGGGGAACCGGGGAGCTGTTTTTT	CSVSWGTGELFF
NA	TRBV24-1	few	TRBJ2-5	TGTGCCACCAGTGATCCTCGGACAGAGGGGGAGACCCAGTACTTC	CATSDPRTEGETQYF
NA	TRBV24-1	few	TRBJ2-1	TGTGCCACCAGTGATTCAGGCGGGGCGAGAGAGCAGTTCTTC	CATSDSGGAREQFF
NA	TRBV7-2	many	TRBJ1-2	TGTGCCAGCAGCTTATCCCGACGGTCGAGCTACACCTTC	CASSLSRRSSYTF
NA	TRBV20-1	many	TRBJ1-5	TGCAGTGCTAGAGAACGTCCCCGTCAGCCCCAGCATTTT	CSARERPRQPQHF
NA	TRBV4-3	many	TRBJ2-2	TGCGCCAGCAGCCCCTTAACGGGCGGGGAGCTGTTTTTT	CASSPLTGGELFF
TRBD1	TRBV10-3	NA	TRBJ1-1	TGTGCCACTCATCGAATGGGACAGCCTGGGGCTTTCTTT	CATHRMGQPGAFF
TRBD1	TRBV7-2	few	TRBJ2-7	TGTGCCTCGATGGGGGACAGCGGATCCTACGAGCAGTACTTC	CASMGDSGSYEQYF
TRBD1	TRBV5-1	NA	TRBJ1-2	TGCGCCAGCAGCTTAGGGGGCGCGTACTATGGCTACACCTTC	CASSLGGAYYGYTF
TRBD2	TRBV7-2	many	TRBJ2-7	TGTGCCAGCAGCTTAGACGGGGGGGCAAGAGAGCAGTACTTC	CASSLDGGAREQYF
NA	TRBV4-1	NA	TRBJ2-1	TGCGCCAGCAGCCAAGATTTCCCCTACAATGAGCAGTTCTTC	CASSQDFPYNEQFF
TRBD1	TRBV7-2	NA	TRBJ2-3	TGTGCCAGCAGAGCAGACGGGACAGGAAGCACAGATACGCAGTATTTT	CASRADGTGSTDTQYF
NA	TRBV28	medium-sized	TRBJ1-2	TGTGCCAGCACGGGTGACTATGGCTACACCTTC	CASTGDYGYTF